This T cell receptor beta chain came from a study of response to subunit inactivated influenza vaccine. Study-level findings and limits: Researchers suggested that each seasonal influenza vaccination recruits few new T cells.

V lost 1 base to trimming and J lost 4 bases; unmatched junction nucleotides: 5. This CDR3 is built from 15 residues. This clonotype was observed many times. Its antigen is as yet unknown. TCRdb reanalysed the RT-PCR reads using MiXCR and keeps one entry per CDR3 protein. The sample lists about 480,000 distinct CDR3 sequences, 10% to 15% occurring once. The source of this sequence is a man aged 50 or older who received an inactivated influenza vaccine. The material sequenced was PBMCs from blood, taken about 6 weeks after vaccination. The chain carries TRBV12-3 or TRBV12-4 and TRBJ2-5, with TRBD1 matching 8 bases. This CDR3 reads CASSLGTGLGETQYF. CDR3 DNA: TGTGCCAGCAGTTTAGGGACAGGGTTGGGAGAGACCCAGTACTTC.